This TCR beta chain was retrieved from a study of beta chain features in type 1 diabetes. In the study overall: There was similarity between patients and healthy donors in age, gender and cell yields.

Each donor gave one heparinised blood draw averaging around 120 mL. CDR3 size: 14 residues. Germline loops: CDR1 MGHRA, CDR2 YSYEKL. V lost 2 bases and J lost 4, with 11 bases in between. The whole isolated RNA underwent reverse transcription, so sequencing captured expressed TCRB transcripts. An average of around 3.5 million reads was obtained for naive, central memory and regulatory T cell samples. This table comes from immunoSEQ multiplex PCR, and its TCRdb copy is limited to in-frame clones, with some not included. The sample includes around 250,000 clones, 12% to 15% seen only once; the top ten take more than 0.025%.

The sample was naive CD4+ T cells from blood. The V call is TRBV4-1, the J call TRBJ1-2, with D maybe TRBD1 (5 bases). The receptor was derived from a woman aged 40 to 50 in good health. Here the CDR3 reads CASSQRGRGYGYTF. The CDR3 nucleotides read TGCGCCAGCAGCCAACGGGGGAGAGGCTATGGCTACACCTTC.